The 3 T cell receptor beta chains reported below all come from one sample, sequenced in a study of blood T cell repertoires in COVID-19. Clones were read by immunoSEQ multiplex PCR, and TCRdb kept only the in-frame ones, dropping some. The sample has 150,000 to 200,000 clones; 80% to 90% are singletons. The sample comprised peripheral blood. Receptors were obtained from a man aged 60 to 75 with acute or convalescent COVID-19.

The V gene is TRBV2, the J gene TRBJ2-1, with D hard to call. The CDR3 covers 13 residues. Trimming cost V 2 bases and J 4 bases, with 6 bases left between them. CDR1 and CDR2 from the germline V gene are SNHLY and FYNNEI. CDR3 DNA: TGTGCCAGCAGTGAATACAAGTACAATGAGCAGTTCTTC. As protein: CASSEYKYNEQFF.

The rearrangement uses TRBV23-1 and TRBJ2-5, with D perhaps matching TRBD2 (6 bases). TRBV23-1 falls under the ORF class, with uncertain function. The CDR3 has 17 residues. V was clipped by 0 bases and J by 4 bases, with 18 bases between them. The CDR3 here is CASSQSPGDTTGETQYF. DNA of the CDR3: TGCGCCAGCAGTCAATCGCCGGGAGACACCACGGGAGAGACCCAGTACTTC.

The chain uses TRBV24-1 and TRBJ2-2, with D possibly being TRBD1 (5 bases). Trimming took 0 bases from V and 5 from J, leaving 12 bases between them. The length of the CDR3 is 16 residues. The germline CDR1 and CDR2 sequences are KGHDR and SFDVKD. In DNA form, the CDR3 reads TGTGCCACCAGTGATTTGGATCCAGGGCGAACCGGGGAGCTGTTTTTT. Residues: CATSDLDPGRTGELFF.